A single sample gave rise to the 25 T cell receptor beta chains below, sequenced in a study of graft-versus-host responses after intestinal transplantation. TCRdb keeps only in-frame clones here, not all; method: immunoSEQ multiplex PCR. Counted here are around 120,000 clones, over 75% occurring once; the ten biggest clones make up approximately 0.18%. The antigens of these receptors remain unknown. The input for sequencing was unstimulated CD4+ T cells sorted from spleen or lymph node cells, taken before intestinal transplant. The receptors were sampled from a human donor who received an intestinal transplant.

The chain uses TRBV14 and TRBJ2-7; D not certain. The CDR3 runs 15 residues. Germline V gene lookup returns CDR1 SGHDN and CDR2 FVKESK. With 5 bases removed from V and 8 bases from J, the gap between germline ends came to 22 bases. CDR3 bases: TGTGCCAGCAGCTTCTCCGCCAGTTCACGGGTTAAGCAGTACTTC. Amino acids: CASSFSASSRVKQYF.

The chain is built from TRBV7-7 and TRBJ1-1; TRBD1 matches 7 bases. With 5 bases clipped from V and 7 bases from J, the junction kept 7 bases outside the gene matches. This CDR3 has 13 residues. Germline values: CDR1 SSHAT, CDR2 FNYEAQ (reference sequence). The CDR3 DNA sequence: TGTGCCAGCAGCCCACGACAGGGTGGTGAAGCTTTCTTT. This codes for CASSPRQGGEAFF. The full variable domain, its missing parts supplied by reference TRBV7-7 and TRBJ1-1, is GAGVSQSPRYKVTKRGQDVTLRCDPISSHATLYWYQQALGQGPEFLTYFNYEAQPDKSGLPSDRFSAERPEGSISTLTIQRTEQRDSAMYRCASSPRQGGEAFFGQGTRLTVV.

V gene TRBV19 combines with J gene TRBJ2-7, with 9 bases identical to TRBD1. CDR1 and CDR2 (germline): LNHDA, SQIVND (reference sequence). V shed 2 bases, J shed 3 bases, and the junction held 2 bases outside the gene matches. The CDR3 is 14 residues long. The CDR3 spells CASSIYRGHYEQYF. The CDR3 nucleotides are TGTGCCAGTAGTATATACAGGGGGCACTACGAGCAGTACTTC.

The V call is TRBV7-2, the J call TRBJ1-5; TRBD1 is a possible D gene (5 bases). Trimming removed 5 bases at V and 4 bases at J, with 9 bases between. Germline-derived CDR1 and CDR2 are SGHTA and FQGNSA. The CDR3 is 13 residues long. The CDR3 DNA reads as TGTGCCAGCAGCGGGACTGTGAATCAGCCCCAGCATTTT. Its translation: CASSGTVNQPQHF.

This chain links TRBV20-1 with TRBJ2-3; D is ambiguous. V shed 6 bases and J shed 8 bases, with 9 bases lying between them. The CDR3 covers 10 residues. From germline, CDR1 is DFQATT and CDR2 SNEGSKA (reference sequence). The CDR3 loop reads CSAPVITQYF. The CDR3 coding sequence is TGCAGTGCCCCGGTGATTACGCAGTATTTT.

This clone was recorded only once. The chain recombines TRBV5-1 with TRBJ2-5, with D possibly TRBD1 on 6 matching bases. The germline CDR1 and CDR2 sequences are SGHRS and YFSETQ. Trimming pared 2 bases from V and 0 bases from J, leaving 8 bases between. This CDR3 region has 14 residues. The CDR3 loop is CASSFGGYQETQYF. The CDR3 nucleotides are TGCGCCAGCAGCTTTGGGGGCTACCAAGAGACCCAGTACTTC.

The chain combines TRBV15 with TRBJ2-1; 11 bases agree with TRBD2. Per germline, CDR1 LNHNV and CDR2 YYDKDF (reference sequence). Trimming cost V 2 bases and J 9 bases; bases outside gene matches: 15. CDR3 length equals 18 residues. The CDR3 region is CATSRSRTSGSWGVEQFF. The DNA for the CDR3 is TGTGCCACCAGCAGATCCCGAACTAGCGGGAGCTGGGGTGTTGAGCAGTTCTTC.

The CDR3: CASSGQGTGELFF. The DNA of the CDR3 is TGTGCCAGCAGCGGACAGGGTACCGGGGAGCTGTTTTTT. V and J are TRBV11-3 and TRBJ2-2; 8 nucleotides match TRBD1. Trimming removed 5 bases from V and 5 bases from J; junction bases left unmatched: 1. This CDR3 region has 13 residues. Germline V gives CDR1 SGHNT, CDR2 YENEEA.

The chain uses TRBV2 and TRBJ1-2; D is ambiguous. CDR1 and CDR2 from the germline V gene are SNHLY and FYNNEI. V lost 11 bases and J 7 bases, leaving 14 bases between the germline ends. The CDR3 consists of 11 residues. The DNA of the CDR3 is TGTGCCGAGGGAGGGCTCCCTGGCTACACCTTC. Translation gives CAEGGLPGYTF.

This clone was seen a single time. The rearrangement joins TRBV19 to TRBJ2-4, with TRBD2 matching over 8 bases. Germline loops: CDR1 LNHDA, CDR2 SQIVND (reference sequence). CDR3 length: 15 residues. With V trimmed by 3 bases and J by 7 bases, 8 bases remained unmatched. In DNA form, the CDR3 reads TGTGCCAGTAGTATCCCCGGGGGGGCCGCTAACATTCAGTACTTC. It encodes CASSIPGGAANIQYF. The full variable domain, with the rest looked up from reference TRBV19 and TRBJ2-4, is DGGITQSPKYLFRKEGQNVTLSCEQNLNHDAMYWYRQDPGQGLRLIYYSQIVNDFQKGDIAEGYSVSREKKESFPLTVTSAQKNPTAFYLCASSIPGGAANIQYFGAGTRLSVL.

The chain carries TRBV14 and TRBJ2-5, with D perhaps TRBD2 (5 bases). V was trimmed by 4 bases and J by 5 bases, leaving 8 bases between them. The CDR3 covers 12 residues. The germline gives CDR1 SGHDN, CDR2 FVKESK. CDR3 DNA: TGTGCCAGCAGCCGGAGGTCGGAGACCCAGTACTTC. It translates to CASSRRSETQYF. The full variable domain, rest sourced from reference TRBV14 and TRBJ2-5, is EAGVTQFPSHSVIEKGQTVTLRCDPISGHDNLYWYRRVMGKEIKFLLHFVKESKQDESGMPNNRFLAERTGGTYSTLKVQPAELEDSGVYFCASSRRSETQYFGPGTRLLVL.

The J gene is TRBJ1-2, the V gene TRBV2; 10 nucleotides match TRBD1. The germline gives CDR1 SNHLY, CDR2 FYNNEI. CDR3 length: 13 residues. The V segment lost 10 bases and the J segment 4 bases; nucleotides outside the gene matches: 6. CDR3 loop: CATRQGAGYGYTF. DNA of the CDR3: TGTGCCACAAGACAGGGGGCGGGCTATGGCTACACCTTC.

The chain uses TRBV10-2 and TRBJ1-1; 7 bases fit TRBD1. Looked up from germline, CDR1 is WSHSY and CDR2 is SAAADI. V was pared by 3 bases and J by 5 bases, with 12 bases of the junction left unmatched. CDR3 size: 16 residues. The CDR3 here is CASSEWAGGSGTEAFF. The DNA of the CDR3 is TGCGCCAGCAGTGAATGGGCAGGGGGATCAGGTACTGAAGCTTTCTTT.

The table lists this clone with a few counts. The chain employs TRBV6-6 and TRBJ1-2, with D unclear. Germline V CDR1 and CDR2: MNHNY, SVGAGI (reference sequence). This CDR3 region has 11 residues. Trimming took 4 bases from V and 8 from J, leaving 8 bases between them. CDR3 sequence: CASSSAGGYTF. The CDR3 DNA reads as TGTGCCAGCAGTTCCGCGGGGGGCTACACCTTC.

The chain employs TRBV2 and TRBJ2-5; D not certain. With the DNA end fitting TRBJ2-7 better, the J assignment may be wrong. Germline CDR1 SNHLY, CDR2 FYNNEI. The CDR3 has 14 residues. The CDR3 loop reads CASSEVQQAYEQYF. The DNA for the CDR3 is TGTGCCAGCAGTGAAGTTCAGCAGGCCTACGAGCAGTACTTC.

V and J are TRBV18 and TRBJ1-5, with D hard to call. Trimming removed 2 bases from V and 5 bases from J, with 7 bases in between. The CDR3 has 13 amino acids. Germline CDR1 reads KGHSH; CDR2 reads LQKENI. CDR3 bases: TGTGCCAGCTCACCAGGTTCGGATCAGCCCCAGCATTTT. It translates to CASSPGSDQPQHF.

There are a few counts of this clone. The V gene is TRBV30, the J gene TRBJ1-4; no definite D call. V shed 2 bases and J shed 8 bases, with 6 bases lying between them. CDR1 and CDR2 (germline): GTSNPN, SVGIG (reference sequence). This CDR3 is 11 amino acids long. The CDR3 nucleotides read TGTGCCTGGAGTTCGGGGGAAAAACTGTTTTTT. Translated: CAWSSGEKLFF.

This rearrangement joins TRBV4-3 to TRBJ2-7; D may be TRBD1 (5 bases). V lost 1 base, J lost 0 bases, and 7 bases lay in between. Germline assignment: CDR1 LGHNA and CDR2 YSLEER. The CDR3 consists of 14 residues. CDR3 coding DNA: TGCGCCAGCAGCCAAGGGACACCCTCCTACGAGCAGTACTTC. Its translation: CASSQGTPSYEQYF.

The chain has TRBV6-1 and TRBJ1-1, with a tentative D call TRBD1 (6 bases). V gave up 6 bases and J gave up 4 bases, with 12 bases separating them. Germline V gene sequence: CDR1 MNHNS, CDR2 SASEGT. The CDR3 runs 13 residues. The CDR3 nucleotides are TGTGCCAGCAGGACGGACAGAACCACTGAAGCTTTCTTT. Translated: CASRTDRTTEAFF.

The rearrangement uses TRBV5-1 and TRBJ2-1, with D hard to call. CDR1 is SGHRS and CDR2 is YFSETQ in the germline V gene. The CDR3 is made up of 13 amino acids. With 2 bases removed from V and 12 bases from J, the gap between germline ends came to 15 bases. The CDR3, as DNA: TGCGCCAGCAGCTTTACGGTGATTGGTCCGCAGTTCTTC. Residues: CASSFTVIGPQFF.

The J gene is TRBJ2-3, the V gene TRBV7-9, with 9 bases fitting TRBD1. Losses at the gene ends were 3 bases for V and 2 bases for J; bases not matched to a gene: 6. The CDR3 is 16 amino acids. Germline loops: CDR1 SEHNR, CDR2 FQNEAQ (reference sequence). CDR3 bases: TGTGCCAGCAGCTTTAGACAGGGGGTCCCCACAGATACGCAGTATTTT. It codes for CASSFRQGVPTDTQYF.

The rearrangement joins TRBV7-9 to TRBJ1-1; the D gene is possibly TRBD1 (5 bases). V was cut by 0 bases and J by 1 base, with 9 bases left in between. The CDR3 is 15 residues long. The V gene's germline CDR1 is SEHNR and CDR2 FQNEAQ (reference sequence). The CDR3 bases are TGTGCCAGCAGCTTAGCGGGGGGTCGGAACACTGAAGCTTTCTTT. Residues: CASSLAGGRNTEAFF.

This clone was observed once. J is TRBJ2-7 and V is TRBV7-9; D is unresolved. The CDR3 has 15 amino acids. Germline V gives CDR1 SEHNR, CDR2 FQNEAQ (reference sequence). V gave up 4 bases and J gave up 3 bases, with 16 bases separating them. The CDR3 DNA follows: TGTGCCAGCAGCTCAAGCCCAGACGGGTACTACGAGCAGTACTTC. Residues: CASSSSPDGYYEQYF.

The chain joins TRBV5-5 to TRBJ1-2, with 10 positions matching TRBD1. Trimming removed 0 bases from V and 8 bases from J; junction bases left unmatched: 7. Germline CDR1 is SGHKS and CDR2 is YYEKEE (reference sequence). The CDR3 covers 15 residues. The CDR3: CASSLVGTGVDGYTF. The CDR3 region has the DNA TGTGCCAGCAGCTTGGTAGGGACAGGGGTCGACGGCTACACCTTC.

V gene TRBV30 combines with J gene TRBJ2-3, with unresolved D. The CDR3 has 11 residues. Germline CDR1 reads GTSNPN; CDR2 reads SVGIG (reference sequence). V was clipped by 2 bases and J by 5 bases, with 5 bases between them. This chain's CDR3 is CAWSQKDTQYF. CDR3 in DNA: TGTGCCTGGAGTCAGAAAGATACGCAGTATTTT.